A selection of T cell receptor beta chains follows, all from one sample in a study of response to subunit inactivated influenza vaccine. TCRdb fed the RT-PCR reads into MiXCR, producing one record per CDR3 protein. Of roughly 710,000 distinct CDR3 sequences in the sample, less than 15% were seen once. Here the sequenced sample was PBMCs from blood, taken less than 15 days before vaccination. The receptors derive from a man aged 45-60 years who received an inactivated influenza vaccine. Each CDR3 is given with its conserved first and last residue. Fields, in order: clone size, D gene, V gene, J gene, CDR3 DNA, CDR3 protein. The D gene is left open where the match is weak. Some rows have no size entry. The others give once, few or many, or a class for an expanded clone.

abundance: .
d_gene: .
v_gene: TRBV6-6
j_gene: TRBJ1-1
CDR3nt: TGTGCCTCGGGAGTGGGCACTGAAGCTTTCTTT
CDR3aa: CASGVGTEAFF

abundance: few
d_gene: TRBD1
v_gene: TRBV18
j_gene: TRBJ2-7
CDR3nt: TGTGCCAGCTCACCACCGGGACAGGGGAGCGTGACCGAGCAGTACTTC
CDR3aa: CASSPPGQGSVTEQYF

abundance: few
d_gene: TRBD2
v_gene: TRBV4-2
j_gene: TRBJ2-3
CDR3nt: TGTGCCAGCAGCCAAGATCTACCCCGGGGGGGCACAGATACGCAGTATTTT
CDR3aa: CASSQDLPRGGTDTQYF

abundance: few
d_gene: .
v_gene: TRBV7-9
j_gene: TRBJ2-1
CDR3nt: TGTGCCATCCACCTACGGGGGGAGCAGTTCTTC
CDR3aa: CAIHLRGEQFF

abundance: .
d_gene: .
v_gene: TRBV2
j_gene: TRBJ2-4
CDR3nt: TGTGCCAGCAGTGGAGGAGTAGCCAAAAACATTCAGTACTTC
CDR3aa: CASSGGVAKNIQYF

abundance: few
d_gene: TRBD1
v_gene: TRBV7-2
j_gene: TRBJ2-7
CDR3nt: TGTGCCAGCAGCACCCCGACAGGGTCCTACGAGCAGTACTTC
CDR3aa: CASSTPTGSYEQYF

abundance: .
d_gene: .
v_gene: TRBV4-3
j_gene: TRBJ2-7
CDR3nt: TGCGCCAGCAGCCAACGATACCCCGCCTACGAGCAGTACTTC
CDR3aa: CASSQRYPAYEQYF

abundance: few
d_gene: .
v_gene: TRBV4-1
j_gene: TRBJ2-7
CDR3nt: TGCGCCAGCAGCCAAGGACTAGACTACGAGCAGTACTTC
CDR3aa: CASSQGLDYEQYF

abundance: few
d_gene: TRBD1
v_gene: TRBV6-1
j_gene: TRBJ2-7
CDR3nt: TGTGCCAGCAGAGGACAGGGGTTCCTAAGCTCCTACGAGCAGTACTTC
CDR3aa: CASRGQGFLSSYEQYF

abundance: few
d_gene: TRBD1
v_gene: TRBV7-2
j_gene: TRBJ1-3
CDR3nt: TGTGCCAGCAGCTTAGCAGGGACAGGCTCTGGAAACACCATATATTTT
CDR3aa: CASSLAGTGSGNTIYF

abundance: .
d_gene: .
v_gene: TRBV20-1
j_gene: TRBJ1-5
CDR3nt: TGCAGTACAATCCCTGGGGCAGGCGGACAGCCCCAGCATTTT
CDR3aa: CSTIPGAGGQPQHF

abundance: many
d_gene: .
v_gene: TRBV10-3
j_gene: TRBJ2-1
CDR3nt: TGTGCCATCAGGGGCCCTAGACTCAATGAGCAGTTCTTC
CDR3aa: CAIRGPRLNEQFF

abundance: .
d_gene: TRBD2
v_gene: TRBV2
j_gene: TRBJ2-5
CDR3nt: TGTGCCAGCAGTGGGACTAGTCGGGAAGAGACCCAGTACTTC
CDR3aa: CASSGTSREETQYF

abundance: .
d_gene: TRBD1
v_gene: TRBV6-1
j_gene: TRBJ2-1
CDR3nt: TGTGCCAGCAGTCAGCGACAGGGTGGGTTGGTCTACAATGAGCAGTTCTTC
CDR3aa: CASSQRQGGLVYNEQFF

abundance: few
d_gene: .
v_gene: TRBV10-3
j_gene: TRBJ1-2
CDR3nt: TGTGCCATCAGTGAGGCTCTCCCCGGGGATCGAGGCTACACCTTC
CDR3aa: CAISEALPGDRGYTF